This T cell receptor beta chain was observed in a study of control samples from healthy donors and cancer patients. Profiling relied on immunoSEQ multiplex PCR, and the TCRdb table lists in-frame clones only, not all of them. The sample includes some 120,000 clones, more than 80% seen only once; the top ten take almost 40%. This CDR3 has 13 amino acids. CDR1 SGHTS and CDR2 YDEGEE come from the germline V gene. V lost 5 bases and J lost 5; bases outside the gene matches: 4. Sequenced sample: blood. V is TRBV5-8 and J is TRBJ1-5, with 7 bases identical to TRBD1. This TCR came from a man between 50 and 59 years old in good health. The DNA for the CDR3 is TGTGCCAGCAGAGACAGGGAAGATCAGCCCCAGCATTTT. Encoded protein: CASRDREDQPQHF. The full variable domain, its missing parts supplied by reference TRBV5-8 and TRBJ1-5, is EAGVTQSPTHLIKTRGQQATLRCSPISGHTSVYWYQQALGLGLQFLLWYDEGEERNRGNFPPRFSGRQFPNYSSELNVNALELEDSALYLCASRDREDQPQHFGDGTRLSIL.